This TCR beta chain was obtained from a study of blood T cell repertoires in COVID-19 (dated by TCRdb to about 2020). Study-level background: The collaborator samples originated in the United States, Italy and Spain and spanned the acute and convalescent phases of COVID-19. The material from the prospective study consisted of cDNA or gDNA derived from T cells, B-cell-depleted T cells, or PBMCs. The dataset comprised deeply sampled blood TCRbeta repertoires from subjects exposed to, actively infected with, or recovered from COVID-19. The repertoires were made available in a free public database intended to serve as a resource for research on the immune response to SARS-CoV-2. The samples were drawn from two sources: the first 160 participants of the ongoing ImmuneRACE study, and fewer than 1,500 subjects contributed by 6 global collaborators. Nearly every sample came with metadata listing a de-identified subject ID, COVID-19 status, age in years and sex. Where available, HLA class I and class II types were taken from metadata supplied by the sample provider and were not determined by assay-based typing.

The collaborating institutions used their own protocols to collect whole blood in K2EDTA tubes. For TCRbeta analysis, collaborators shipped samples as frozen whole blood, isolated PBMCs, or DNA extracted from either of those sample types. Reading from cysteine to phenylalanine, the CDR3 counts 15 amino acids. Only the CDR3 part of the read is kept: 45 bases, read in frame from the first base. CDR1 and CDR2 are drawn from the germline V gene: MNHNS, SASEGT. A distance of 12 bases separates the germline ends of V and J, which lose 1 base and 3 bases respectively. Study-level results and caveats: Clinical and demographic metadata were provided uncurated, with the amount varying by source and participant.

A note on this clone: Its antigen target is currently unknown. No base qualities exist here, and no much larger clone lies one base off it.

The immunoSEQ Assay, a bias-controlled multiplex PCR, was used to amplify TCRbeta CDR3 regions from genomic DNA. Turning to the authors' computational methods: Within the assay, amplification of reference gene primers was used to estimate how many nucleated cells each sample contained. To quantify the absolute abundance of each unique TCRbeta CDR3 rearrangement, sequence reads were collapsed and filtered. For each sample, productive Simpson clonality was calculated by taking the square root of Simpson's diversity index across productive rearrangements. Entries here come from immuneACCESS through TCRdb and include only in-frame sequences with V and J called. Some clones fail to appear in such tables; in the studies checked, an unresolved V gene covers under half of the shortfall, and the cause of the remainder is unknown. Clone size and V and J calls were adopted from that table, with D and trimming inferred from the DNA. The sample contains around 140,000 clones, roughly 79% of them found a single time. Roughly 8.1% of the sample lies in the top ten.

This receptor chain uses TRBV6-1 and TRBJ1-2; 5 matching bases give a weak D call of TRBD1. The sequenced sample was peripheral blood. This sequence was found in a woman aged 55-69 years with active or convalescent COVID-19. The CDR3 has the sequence CASSEDNQGYYGYTF. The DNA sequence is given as TGTGCCAGCAGTGAAGATAATCAGGGTTACTATGGCTACACCTTC.